The 19 T cell receptor beta chains presented below share a single source sample, sequenced in a study of blood T cell repertoires in COVID-19. Some clones are missing from TCRdb's copy, which holds only in-frame ones; the method was immunoSEQ multiplex PCR. The repertoire includes about 440,000 clones, around 90% of them detected once, and roughly 1.9% sits in the top ten. The sequenced sample consisted of PBMCs or T cells enriched from blood (not recorded which). The source of these receptors is a woman aged 18-30 years with acute COVID-19.

The V gene is TRBV7-7, the J gene TRBJ2-1; 11 nucleotides match TRBD2. CDR1 is SSHAT, CDR2 FNYEAQ, per germline (reference sequence). The trim removed 5 bases at V and 2 bases at J, leaving 5 bases unmatched. The CDR3 length is 16 residues. CDR3 amino acids: CASSPVAGGTYNEQFF. The CDR3 coding sequence is TGTGCCAGCAGCCCGGTAGCGGGAGGGACCTACAATGAGCAGTTCTTC. Full variable domain (missing parts from reference TRBV7-7 and TRBJ2-1): GAGVSQSPRYKVTKRGQDVTLRCDPISSHATLYWYQQALGQGPEFLTYFNYEAQPDKSGLPSDRFSAERPEGSISTLTIQRTEQRDSAMYRCASSPVAGGTYNEQFFGPGTRLTVL.

This sequence joins TRBV6-2 or TRBV6-3 and TRBJ1-3, with a possible D match to TRBD1 (5 bases). The V and J ends lost 7 bases and 0 bases respectively, with 16 bases between them. Looked up from germline, CDR1 is MNHEY and CDR2 is SVGEGT. The CDR3 is 16 residues long. The CDR3 loop is CASTPTDVLSGNTIYF. DNA of the CDR3: TGTGCCAGCACCCCGACAGATGTCCTCTCTGGAAACACCATATATTTT.

The V call is TRBV18, the J call TRBJ2-1; 7 nucleotides match TRBD1. With 3 bases clipped from V and 4 bases from J, the junction kept 6 bases outside the gene matches. The CDR3 is made up of 15 amino acids. Per the germline V gene, CDR1 is KGHSH and CDR2 is LQKENI. CDR3 coding DNA: TGTGCCAGCTCACCCCTGACAGGGAAATACAATGAGCAGTTCTTC. Translation gives CASSPLTGKYNEQFF.

The gene calls are TRBV19 and TRBJ1-1; D unresolved. The CDR3 consists of 13 residues. V was cut by 4 bases and J by 3 bases, with 9 bases left in between. Germline V gene lookup returns CDR1 LNHDA and CDR2 SQIVND (reference sequence). The CDR3 region is CASSREGYTEAFF. The CDR3 DNA follows: TGTGCCAGTAGTAGGGAGGGTTACACTGAAGCTTTCTTT.

This rearrangement joins TRBV7-2 to TRBJ2-7; 7 nucleotides align to TRBD2. Trimming removed 3 bases from V and 3 bases from J; junction bases left unmatched: 8. Germline CDR1 reads SGHTA; CDR2 reads FQGNSA. This CDR3 comprises 15 residues. CDR3 nucleotide sequence: TGTGCCAGCAGCTTGGGGAAGAGCGGGATCTACGAGCAGTACTTC. This encodes CASSLGKSGIYEQYF.

The rearrangement uses TRBV9 and TRBJ1-5; 8 bases line up with TRBD1. The trim removed 4 bases at V and 5 bases at J, leaving 11 bases unmatched. This CDR3 contains 16 residues. Germline V gives CDR1 SGDLS, CDR2 YYNGEE. CDR3 nucleotides: TGTGCCAGCAGCCCAGGGACAGGACCATCCTATCAGCCCCAGCATTTT. Translated: CASSPGTGPSYQPQHF.

CDR3 DNA sequence: TGTGCCAGCAGTCCCCTCCTAGCGGGAGGGCCCGACAATGAGCAGTTCTTC. This encodes CASSPLLAGGPDNEQFF. This chain uses TRBV28 with TRBJ2-1, with 12 positions matching TRBD2. This CDR3 has 17 residues. Germline CDR1 and CDR2: MDHEN and SYDVKM. Trimming took 5 bases from V and 5 from J; bases not matched to a gene: 10.

As regards this clone: A read error may account for a junction end that differs from germline. V and J are TRBV9 and TRBJ2-7; D uncertain. The CDR3 has 14 amino acids. In germline, CDR1 is SGDLS, CDR2 YYNGEE. DNA of the CDR3: TGTGCCAGCAGCGTAGATGAAGCAAACTACGGGCAGTACTTC. Protein: CASSVDEANYGQYF. Supplemented by reference TRBV9 and TRBJ2-7, the full variable domain reads DSGVTQTPKHLITATGQRVTLRCSPRSGDLSVYWYQQSLDQGLQFLIQYYNGEERAKGNILERFSAQQFPDLHSELNLSSLELGDSALYFCASSVDEANYGQYFGPGTRLTVT.

This clone was recorded a few times. This chain connects TRBV6-6 to TRBJ2-7, with 9 bases that match TRBD1. Germline-derived CDR1 and CDR2 are MNHNY and SVGAGI (reference sequence). V was clipped by 6 bases and J by 0 bases; unmatched bases: 9. The length of the CDR3 is 16 residues. The CDR3 DNA is TGTGCCAGCAGACAGACCGGGACAGGGACCTCCTACGAGCAGTACTTC. It encodes CASRQTGTGTSYEQYF.

The rearrangement uses TRBV2 and TRBJ1-5; 7 positions match TRBD1. The CDR3 spans 14 residues. Looked up from germline, CDR1 is SNHLY and CDR2 is FYNNEI. V lost 4 bases to trimming and J lost 6 bases; unmatched junction nucleotides: 6. CDR3 sequence reads: CASSVRGGSQPQHF. The CDR3 DNA reads TGTGCCAGCAGTGTAAGAGGGGGCAGTCAGCCCCAGCATTTT.

The V call is TRBV13, the J call TRBJ1-4, with TRBD1 matching 7 bases. Germline trimming cut 0 bases from V and 5 bases from J; bases unmatched to any gene: 6. This CDR3 spans 16 amino acids. The germline V gene encodes CDR1 PRHDT and CDR2 FYEKMQ (reference sequence). The CDR3 loop reads CASSLGSGTVNEKLFF. The CDR3, as DNA: TGTGCCAGCAGCTTAGGCAGTGGGACAGTCAATGAAAAACTGTTTTTT.

The chain links TRBV7-9 to TRBJ2-6; D possibly corresponds to TRBD2 (5 bases). The CDR3 is made up of 17 amino acids. The V end was cut by 5 bases, the J end by 4 bases, with 18 bases between. Germline-derived CDR1 and CDR2 are SEHNR and FQNEAQ (reference sequence). The CDR3 sequence: CASSKTAGESGANVLTF. Written as DNA, the CDR3 is TGTGCCAGCAGCAAGACGGCGGGTGAGTCAGGGGCCAACGTCCTGACTTTC.

The CDR3 loop is CASSVEGGWDEQFF. CDR3 in DNA: TGTGCCAGCAGCGTAGAAGGCGGTTGGGATGAGCAGTTCTTC. The chain joins TRBV9 to TRBJ2-1, with D unclear. V was shortened by 0 bases and J by 8 bases, with 12 bases between the two germline ends. CDR1 and CDR2 (germline): SGDLS, YYNGEE. The CDR3 consists of 14 residues.

The rearrangement joins TRBV19 to TRBJ2-7; possible D gene TRBD2, 7 bases. V shed 4 bases and J shed 3 bases, with 16 bases lying between them. Germline V gives CDR1 LNHDA, CDR2 SQIVND (reference sequence). CDR3 length: 15 residues. The CDR3 nucleotides are TGTGCCAGTAGTACCCAACAGGGAGGGGGCTACGAGCAGTACTTC. Its protein is CASSTQQGGGYEQYF.

The chain couples TRBV10-2 to TRBJ1-6; D ambiguous. The CDR3 has 13 residues. Germline CDR1 reads WSHSY; CDR2 reads SAAADI. Trimming pared 7 bases from V and 4 bases from J, leaving 8 bases between. As DNA, the CDR3 is TGCGCCAGCAATAAACAGTATAATTCACCCCTCCACTTT. It encodes CASNKQYNSPLHF.

This clone was detected a few times. For the CDR3, the DNA is TGTGCCAGCAGCCCCCTTACAGGGCCTGACCAGGATACGCAGTATTTT. Amino acid sequence: CASSPLTGPDQDTQYF. The chain joins TRBV7-9 to TRBJ2-3, with D maybe TRBD1 (6 bases). Trimming cost V 5 bases and J 6 bases, with 21 bases left between them. This CDR3 contains 16 residues. Germline CDR1 reads SEHNR; CDR2 reads FQNEAQ (reference sequence).

This clone was counted a few times. The CDR3 DNA is TGTGCCACCAGGGCCGATTTCAATCAGCCCCAGCATTTT. As protein: CATRADFNQPQHF. V gene TRBV15 combines with J gene TRBJ1-5; D is ambiguous. Germline V CDR1 and CDR2: LNHNV, YYDKDF (reference sequence). CDR3 length: 13 amino acids. Deletions cut 6 bases from V and 3 bases from J, with 9 bases between.

This clone came up a few times. This chain uses TRBV28 with TRBJ2-6; 9 nucleotides agree with TRBD1. Losses at the gene ends were 6 bases for V and 0 bases for J; bases not matched to a gene: 9. This CDR3 is built from 18 residues. Germline CDR1 and CDR2: MDHEN and SYDVKM. CDR3 DNA: TGTGCCAGCAGCCGTTGGGGACAGGGCCTCTCTGGGGCCAACGTCCTGACTTTC. Its translation: CASSRWGQGLSGANVLTF.

The gene calls are TRBV7-2 and TRBJ2-7; the match to TRBD1 covers 8 bases. The J segment lost 5 bases and the V segment lost 5 bases, leaving 2 bases of the junction unmatched. The V gene's germline CDR1 is SGHTA and CDR2 FQGNSA. The CDR3 totals 12 residues. The CDR3 nucleotides are TGTGCCAGCAGCAGACAGGGGCACGAGCAGTACTTC. Translated: CASSRQGHEQYF.